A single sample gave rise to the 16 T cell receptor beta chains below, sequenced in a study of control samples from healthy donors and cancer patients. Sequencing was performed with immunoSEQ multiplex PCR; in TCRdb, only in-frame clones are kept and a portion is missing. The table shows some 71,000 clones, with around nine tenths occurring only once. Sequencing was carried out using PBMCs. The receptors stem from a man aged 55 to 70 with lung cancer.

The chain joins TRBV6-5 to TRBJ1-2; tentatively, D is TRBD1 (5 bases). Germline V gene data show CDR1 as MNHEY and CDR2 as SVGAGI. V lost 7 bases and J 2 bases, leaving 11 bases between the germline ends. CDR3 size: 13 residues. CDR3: CASTLAGNYGYTF. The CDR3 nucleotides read TGTGCCAGCACTCTCGCAGGGAACTATGGCTACACCTTC.

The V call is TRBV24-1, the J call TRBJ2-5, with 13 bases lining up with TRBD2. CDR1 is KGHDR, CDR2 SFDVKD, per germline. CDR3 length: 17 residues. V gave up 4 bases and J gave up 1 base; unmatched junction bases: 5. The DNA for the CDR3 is TGTGCCACCAGTGACCCTACTAGCGGGGGGGCCCAAGAGACCCAGTACTTC. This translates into CATSDPTSGGAQETQYF.

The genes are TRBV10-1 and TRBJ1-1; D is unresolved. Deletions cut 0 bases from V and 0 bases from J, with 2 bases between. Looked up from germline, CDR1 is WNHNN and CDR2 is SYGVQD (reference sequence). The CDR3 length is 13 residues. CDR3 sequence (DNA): TGCGCCAGCAGTGAGTCATTGAACACTGAAGCTTTCTTT. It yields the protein CASSESLNTEAFF.

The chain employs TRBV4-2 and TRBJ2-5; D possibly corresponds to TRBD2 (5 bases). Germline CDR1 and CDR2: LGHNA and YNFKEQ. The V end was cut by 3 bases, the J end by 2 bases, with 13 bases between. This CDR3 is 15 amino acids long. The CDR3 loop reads CASSQGLTNQETQYF. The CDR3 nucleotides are TGTGCCAGCAGCCAGGGTTTGACTAATCAAGAGACCCAGTACTTC.

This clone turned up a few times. The CDR3 DNA reads TGTGCCAGCAGCTTAGTAATAGCGGGGGGTGGAAATACGCAGTATTTT. This codes for CASSLVIAGGGNTQYF. This chain uses TRBV7-2 with TRBJ2-3, with TRBD2 matching over 10 bases. This CDR3 region has 16 residues. V trimming: 1 base; J trimming: 7 bases; junction bases outside the gene matches: 8. Germline assignment: CDR1 SGHTA and CDR2 FQGNSA.

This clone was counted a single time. The CDR3 loop reads CASTRSSSGANVLTF. CDR3 DNA sequence: TGCGCCAGCACTAGGTCCAGCTCTGGGGCCAACGTCCTGACTTTC. This sequence joins TRBV10-2 and TRBJ2-6; no definite D call. There are 15 residues in the CDR3. Trimming took off 7 bases at V and 0 bases at J, with 10 bases between the two ends. From germline, CDR1 is WSHSY and CDR2 SAAADI.

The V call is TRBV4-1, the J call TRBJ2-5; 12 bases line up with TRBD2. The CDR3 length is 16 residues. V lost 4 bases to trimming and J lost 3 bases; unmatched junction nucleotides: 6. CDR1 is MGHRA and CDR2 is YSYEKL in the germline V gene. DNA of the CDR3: TGCGCCAGCAGCCGCCGGACTAGCGGGGTAGAAGAGACCCAGTACTTC. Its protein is CASSRRTSGVEETQYF.

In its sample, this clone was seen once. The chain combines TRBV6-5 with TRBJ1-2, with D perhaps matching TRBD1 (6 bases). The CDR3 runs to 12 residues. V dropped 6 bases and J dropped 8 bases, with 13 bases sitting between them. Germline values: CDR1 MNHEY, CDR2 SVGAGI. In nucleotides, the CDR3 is TGTGCCAGCAGCAACAGGGAGGGAGGCTACACCTTC. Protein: CASSNREGGYTF.

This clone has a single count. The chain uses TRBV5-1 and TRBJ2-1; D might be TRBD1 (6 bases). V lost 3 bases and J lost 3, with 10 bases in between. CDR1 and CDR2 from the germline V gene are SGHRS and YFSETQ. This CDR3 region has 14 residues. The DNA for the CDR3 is TGCGCCAGCAGCTCCGGACAGAGCTACAATGAGCAGTTCTTC. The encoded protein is CASSSGQSYNEQFF.

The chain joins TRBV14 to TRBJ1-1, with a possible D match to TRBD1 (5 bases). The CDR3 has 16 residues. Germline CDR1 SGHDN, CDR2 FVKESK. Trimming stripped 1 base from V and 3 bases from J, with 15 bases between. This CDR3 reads CASSQGGVLGYTEAFF. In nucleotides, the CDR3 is TGTGCCAGCAGCCAAGGGGGGGTCCTGGGGTACACTGAAGCTTTCTTT.

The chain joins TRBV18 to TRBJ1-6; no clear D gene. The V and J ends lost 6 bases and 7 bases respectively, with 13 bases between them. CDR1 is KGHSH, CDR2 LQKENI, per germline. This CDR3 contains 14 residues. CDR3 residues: CASSQETGNSPLHF. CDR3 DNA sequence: TGTGCCAGCTCGCAGGAGACCGGGAATTCACCCCTCCACTTT.

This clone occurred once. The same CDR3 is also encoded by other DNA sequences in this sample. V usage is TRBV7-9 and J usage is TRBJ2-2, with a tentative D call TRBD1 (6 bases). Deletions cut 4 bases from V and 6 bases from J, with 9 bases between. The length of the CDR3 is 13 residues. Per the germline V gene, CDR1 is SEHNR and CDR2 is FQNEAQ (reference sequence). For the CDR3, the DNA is TGTGCCAGCAGCTCCTCAGGGGCCGGGGAGCTGTTTTTT. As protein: CASSSSGAGELFF.

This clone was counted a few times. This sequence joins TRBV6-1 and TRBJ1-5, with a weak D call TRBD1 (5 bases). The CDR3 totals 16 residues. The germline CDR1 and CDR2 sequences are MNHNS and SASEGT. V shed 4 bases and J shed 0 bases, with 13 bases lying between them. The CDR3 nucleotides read TGTGCCAGCAGTGTGGACAAGCCCTTTAGCAATCAGCCCCAGCATTTT. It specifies CASSVDKPFSNQPQHF.

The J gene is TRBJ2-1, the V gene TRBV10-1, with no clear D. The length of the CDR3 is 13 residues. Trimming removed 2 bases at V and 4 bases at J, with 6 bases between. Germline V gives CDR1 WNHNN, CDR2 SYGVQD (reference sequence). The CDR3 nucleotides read TGCGCCAGCAGTGAGATTCCTTACAATGAGCAGTTCTTC. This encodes CASSEIPYNEQFF.

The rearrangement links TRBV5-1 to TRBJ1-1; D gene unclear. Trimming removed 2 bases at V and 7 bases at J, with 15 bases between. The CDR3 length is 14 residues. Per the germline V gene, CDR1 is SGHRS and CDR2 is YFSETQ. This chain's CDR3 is CASSFGSGFGEAFF. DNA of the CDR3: TGCGCCAGCAGCTTCGGTAGTGGATTTGGTGAAGCTTTCTTT.

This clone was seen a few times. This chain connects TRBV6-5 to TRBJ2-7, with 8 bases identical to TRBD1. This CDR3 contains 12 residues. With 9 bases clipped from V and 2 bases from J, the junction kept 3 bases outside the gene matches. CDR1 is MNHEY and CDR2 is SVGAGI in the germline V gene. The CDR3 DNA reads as TGTGCCAGTTGGACAGGGACCTACGAGCAGTACTTC. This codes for CASWTGTYEQYF.